This T cell receptor beta chain derives from a study of T cells in Graves' hyperthyroidism and ophthalmopathy (dated by TCRdb to between 2018 and 2021). Context from the whole study: Peripheral blood samples were taken at initial diagnosis, before any treatment was given. To identify distinguishing TCR V-J signatures, a discovery cohort of roughly 100 patients was used, comprising 40 to 45 with Graves' ophthalmopathy and 55 to 65 with stable Graves' hyperthyroidism. An independent validation cohort of under 20 hyperthyroidism patients and approximately 15 patients who later progressed to ophthalmopathy tested prospective prediction of ophthalmopathy. The approximately 100 discovery patients were divided at random into training and test sets in a 7:3 ratio. Thyroid tissue and blood T-cell repertoires from roughly six Graves' hyperthyroidism patients were also compared in the study. Following sampling, methimazole starting at 30 mg daily was given to hyperthyroidism patients, and high-dose intravenous methylprednisolone was given to ophthalmopathy patients. According to the paper, TCR Vbeta CDR3 sequencing was carried out on 135 peripheral blood samples, which came from about 45 ophthalmopathy, approximately 72 hyperthyroidism and some 17 progressor patients.

TCR beta CDR3 regions were amplified from RNA transcripts. The TCR CDR3 was subjected to a first round of RT-PCR using the HTBI primer set and the Qiagen OneStep RT-PCR kit. A second multiplex PCR round built the libraries, followed by size selection and purification. The libraries were sequenced on an Illumina HiSeq2000 using paired-end 100 bp reads. In the source study's methods: Raw data were processed with SOAPnuke, discarding reads with adapters, uncalled bases, mean Phred below 15, or no exact constant-primer or identifier match. High-quality paired reads were merged with COPE v1.2.5, and unique nucleotide sequences were defined as clonotypes. Clonotypes were aligned to IMGT TRBV, TRBD and TRBJ reference segments using MiTCR v1.1. Only V-J combinations with frequency above 0.0001, covering roughly 99% of repertoires, were analysed. A TCS score was defined as the ratio between F50 (clonal expansion) and ExV (chaos), using BLOSUM62-based TCRdist between CDR3 peptides within each V-J. Welch's t-statistics and random forest reduced approximately 520 V-J features to 13, which were used in a naive Bayes classifier (R e1071). TCRdb ran its own pipeline on the public reads, namely fastp trimming at Q25 and MiXCR clone calling, and kept in-frame beta chains. One record per CDR3 amino acid sequence lists the most common genes and DNA. The V and J calls, along with clone size, are taken from TCRdb and not from the paper's own processing. Present in this sample are 300,000 to 400,000 distinct CDR3 sequences, about 18% of which were seen just once. Under 55% of the sample goes to the ten largest clones.

From cysteine to phenylalanine, the CDR3 is 13 amino acids long. Just the 39-base CDR3 DNA is kept, in frame starting at base 1. The CDR1 and CDR2 encoded by the germline V gene are MNHEY and SVGAGI. A distance of 7 bases separates the germline ends of V and J, which lose 2 bases and 3 bases respectively. Beyond this particular receptor, the publication reports: Most expanded thyroid clonotypes (frequency above 0.001) were also detected in blood, suggesting blood repertoires may reflect thyroid immune responses. A model built on a 13 V-J signature distinguished ophthalmopathy from stable hyperthyroidism, reaching 85% to 90% sensitivity and under 84% specificity in cross-validation and 80%/75% in testing. During validation, the model predicted progression to ophthalmopathy a median of approximately 6 months ahead of onset, with more than 60% sensitivity and 72% to 80% specificity. Sample size was not statistically predetermined, and investigators were not blinded to group allocation.

There are a few counts of this clonotype. Its antigen is currently not known. No per-base quality is available; no much larger clone lies one base away. Stable Graves' hyperthyroidism was defined as no progression to ophthalmopathy during 18 months of follow-up. Hyperthyroidism patients were newly diagnosed, with disease duration under 2 months, and aged 18 to 65 years. Patients with uncontrolled infections, other autoimmune diseases, pregnancy or lactation were excluded. Clinical symptoms, serum thyroxine and TRAb, thyroid ultrasound, and orbital computed tomography formed the basis for the diagnoses. PBMCs were isolated from 10 ml of fresh peripheral blood by Ficoll-Paque density gradient centrifugation. Trizol reagent was used to extract total RNA, and RNA quality was then checked on an Agilent 2100 Bioanalyzer.

Sequenced input: blood. Recombination joined TRBV6-5 with TRBJ2-5, and possibly TRBD1, on 5 matching bases. This sequence originates from a woman aged 50 to 65 with Graves' hyperthyroidism. DNA sequence: TGTGCCAGCAGTTACGAAGGGGAAGAGACCCAGTACTTC. It translates as CASSYEGEETQYF.